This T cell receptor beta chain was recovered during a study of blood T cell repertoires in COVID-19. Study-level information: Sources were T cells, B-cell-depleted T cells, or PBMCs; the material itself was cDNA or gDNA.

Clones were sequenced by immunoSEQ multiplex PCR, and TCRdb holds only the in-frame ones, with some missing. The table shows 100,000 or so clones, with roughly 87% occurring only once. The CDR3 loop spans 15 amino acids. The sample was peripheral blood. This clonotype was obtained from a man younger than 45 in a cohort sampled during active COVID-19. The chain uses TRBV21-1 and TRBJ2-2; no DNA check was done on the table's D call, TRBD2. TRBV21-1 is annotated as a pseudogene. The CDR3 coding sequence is TGTGCCAGCAGCACCCGGACGGGACTGGGGGGGGAGCTGTTTTTT. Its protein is CASSTRTGLGGELFF.